This TCR beta chain comes out of a study of T cells expressing NK-cell markers. Overall study results and limits: Leadership of the CD3+CD56-NKG2C+ fraction also belonged to these clonotypes in four donors.

TCRdb reprocessed the 5' RACE reads, keeping one entry per CDR3 protein, no DNA. The sample data list about 410,000 distinct CDR3 sequences. As concerns this clonotype: Its antigen is unidentified.

The CDR3 is 15 residues long. Germline CDR1 and CDR2: SGHAT and FQNNGV. This receptor was identified in a woman between 50 and 59 years old in good health. Sequenced sample: blood T cells: a sorted CD56 or NKG2C T cell subset, CD4+ or CD8+ T cells, or bulk PBMC T cells (not recorded which). The V call is TRBV11-2, the J call TRBJ2-7. The CDR3: CASSSEAGSSYEQYF.